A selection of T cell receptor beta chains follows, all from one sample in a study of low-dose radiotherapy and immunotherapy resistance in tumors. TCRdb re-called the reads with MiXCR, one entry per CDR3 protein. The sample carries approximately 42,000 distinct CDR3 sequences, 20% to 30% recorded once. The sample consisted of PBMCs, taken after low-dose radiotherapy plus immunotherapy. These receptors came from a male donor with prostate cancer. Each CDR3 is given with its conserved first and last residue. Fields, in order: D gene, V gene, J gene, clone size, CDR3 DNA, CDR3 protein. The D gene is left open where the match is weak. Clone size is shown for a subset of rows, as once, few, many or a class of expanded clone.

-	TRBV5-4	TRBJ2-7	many	TGTGCCAGCAGCTTGCCGGGCGGCTCCTACGAGCAGTACTTC	CASSLPGGSYEQYF
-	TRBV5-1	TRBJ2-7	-	TGCGCCAGCAGCTTGCCAGGTTACGAGCAGTACTTC	CASSLPGYEQYF
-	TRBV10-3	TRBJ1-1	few	TGTGCCATCAGTGGCAGGGAGGGCACTGAAGCTTTCTTT	CAISGREGTEAFF
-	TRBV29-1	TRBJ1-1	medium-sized	TGCAGCGTTCAAATAAAGAACACTGAAGCTTTCTTT	CSVQIKNTEAFF
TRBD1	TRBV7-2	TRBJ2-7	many	TGTGCCAGCAGCCGATACAGGGGCGAGCAGTACTTC	CASSRYRGEQYF
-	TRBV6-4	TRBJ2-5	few	TGTGCCAGCAGTGACCCACGCCGCCAAGAGACCCAGTACTTC	CASSDPRRQETQYF
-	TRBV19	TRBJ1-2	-	TGTGCCAGTAGTATGCCCTCATCGGGGGCTAACTATGGCTACACCTTC	CASSMPSSGANYGYTF
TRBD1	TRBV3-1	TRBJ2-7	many	TGTGCCAGCAGCCAAGATCAGGGGGCCTACGAGCAGTACTTC	CASSQDQGAYEQYF
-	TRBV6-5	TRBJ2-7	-	TGTGCCAGCAGACTTGGGACCGGGGAGCTGTACTTC	CASRLGTGELYF
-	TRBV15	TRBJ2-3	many	TGTGCCACCAGCAGAAAAAGGTATAGCGAAACCCCCCCAGATACGCAGTATTTT	CATSRKRYSETPPDTQYF
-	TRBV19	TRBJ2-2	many	TGTGCCAGTTTATGGAGGGGGAAGGACACCGGGGAGCTGTTTTTT	CASLWRGKDTGELFF
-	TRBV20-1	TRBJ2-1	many	TGCAGTGCTAGAGGGGGACATACCGGGGCGGATAGTGAGCAGTTCTTC	CSARGGHTGADSEQFF
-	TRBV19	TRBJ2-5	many	TGTGCCAGTAGTATAAGGACAGCGAGCCCGTACCAAGAGACCCAGTACTTC	CASSIRTASPYQETQYF
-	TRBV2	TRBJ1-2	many	TGTGCCAGCAGTTCCGTGGGGCGAGGGACCTTCGAAGCCGCTGGCTACACCTTC	CASSSVGRGTFEAAGYTF
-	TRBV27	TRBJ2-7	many	TGTGCCAGCAGGCTACAGGGCCCTTCCTACGAGCAGTACTTC	CASRLQGPSYEQYF
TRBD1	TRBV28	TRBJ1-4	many	TGTGCCAGCAGCTTAGGGGACAGGGCTAATGAAAAACTGTTTTTT	CASSLGDRANEKLFF
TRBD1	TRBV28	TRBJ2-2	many	TGTGCCAGCAGTGGGGACAGGGGCGCAAACACCGGGGAGCTGTTTTTT	CASSGDRGANTGELFF
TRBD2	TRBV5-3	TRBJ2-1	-	TGTGCCAGCCAACCACCGACTAGCGGGGGTCAGATGTTGTTCTTC	CASQPPTSGGQMLFF
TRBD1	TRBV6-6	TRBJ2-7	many	TGTGCCAGCAGTCCCCCAGGGGGAGAGAACTACGAGCAGTACTTC	CASSPPGGENYEQYF
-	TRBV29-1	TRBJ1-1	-	TGCAGCGCCCTCCCCCCGGGGCGGACTGAAGCTTTCTTT	CSALPPGRTEAFF
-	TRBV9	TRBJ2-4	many	TGTGCCAGCAGCGTAAGCGGAACCAAAAACATTCAGTACTTC	CASSVSGTKNIQYF
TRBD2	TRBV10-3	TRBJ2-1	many	TGTGCCATCAGACTGCGGACTAGCGGCAACAATGAGCAGTTCTTC	CAIRLRTSGNNEQFF
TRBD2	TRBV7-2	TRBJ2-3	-	TGTGCCAGCAGCTTATATTCCAGACTAGCGGGAGCCTCTAGCACAGATACGCAGTATTTT	CASSLYSRLAGASSTDTQYF
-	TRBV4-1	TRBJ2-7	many	TGCGCCAGCAGCGCGACACCTAACCCTTCAAACTCCTACGAGCAGTACTTC	CASSATPNPSNSYEQYF
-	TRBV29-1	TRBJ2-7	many	TGCAGCGCCACCGGGACGGAGGCCAACTACGAGCAGTACTTC	CSATGTEANYEQYF
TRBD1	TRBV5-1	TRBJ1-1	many	TGCGCCAGCAGCCGAGACCCGGGACAGGGGGCGGCTGAAGCTTTCTTT	CASSRDPGQGAAEAFF
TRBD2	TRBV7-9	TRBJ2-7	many	TGTGCCAGCAGGCGGGGGACCAACTACGAGCAGTACTTC	CASRRGTNYEQYF
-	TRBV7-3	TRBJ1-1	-	TGTGCCAGCAGCTTACGGGCGAACACTGAAGCTTTCTTT	CASSLRANTEAFF
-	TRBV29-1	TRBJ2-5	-	TGCAGCGTTGAATGGCAGGGGTCGAAGACCCAGTACTTC	CSVEWQGSKTQYF
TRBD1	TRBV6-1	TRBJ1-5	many	TGTGCAGCCCAATACAGGGGGAATCAGCCCCAGCATTTT	CAAQYRGNQPQHF
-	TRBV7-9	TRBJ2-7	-	TGTGCCAGCAGCTTACGGGGGGCCAGCTCCTACGAGCAGTACTTC	CASSLRGASSYEQYF
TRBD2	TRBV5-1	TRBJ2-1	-	TGCGCCAGCAGCTCCCCCCAGACCGGGACTAGCGGGTACAGCTCCTACAATGAGCAGTTCTTC	CASSSPQTGTSGYSSYNEQFF
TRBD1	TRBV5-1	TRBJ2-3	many	TGCGCCAGCAGCTGGAGCCGGGACAGAGTCACAGATACGCAGTATTTT	CASSWSRDRVTDTQYF
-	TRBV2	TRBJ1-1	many	TGTGCCAGCAGTGAAGCGATGAACACTGAAGCTTTCTTT	CASSEAMNTEAFF
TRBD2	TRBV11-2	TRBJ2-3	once	TGTGCCAGCAGCTTAACGCGTAGCGGGAGTCGGGATACGCAGTATTTT	CASSLTRSGSRDTQYF
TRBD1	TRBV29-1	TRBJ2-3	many	TGCAGCGTGGACAGGGGGACCATGGATACGCAGTATTTT	CSVDRGTMDTQYF
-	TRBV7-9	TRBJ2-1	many	TGTGCCAGCAGCCCTAGTGGGTACTCCTACAATGAGCAGTTCTTC	CASSPSGYSYNEQFF
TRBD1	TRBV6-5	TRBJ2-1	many	TGTGCCAGCAGTCGACAGGGGGCACGGTACAATGAGCAGTTCTTC	CASSRQGARYNEQFF
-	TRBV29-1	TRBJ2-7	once	TGCAGCGTGCAGCGCGAGAACTACGAGCAGTACTTC	CSVQRENYEQYF
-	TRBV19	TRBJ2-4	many	TGTGCCAGTAGCCCCAGGATTGGGCCGACCAAAAACATTCAGTACTTC	CASSPRIGPTKNIQYF
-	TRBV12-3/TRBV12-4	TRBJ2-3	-	TGTGCCAGCAGTTTGGGGTCGAGCACAGATACGCAGTATTTT	CASSLGSSTDTQYF
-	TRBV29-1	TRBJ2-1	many	TGCAGCACCCTCATTGGGGGATACGGGTTCTTC	CSTLIGGYGFF
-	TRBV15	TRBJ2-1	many	TGTGCCACCAGCAGAGACGGGAGCGGCTACAATGAGCAGTTCTTC	CATSRDGSGYNEQFF
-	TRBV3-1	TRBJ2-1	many	TGTGCCAGCAGCCAACTACTTAATGAGCAGTTCTTC	CASSQLLNEQFF
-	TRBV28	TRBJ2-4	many	TGTGCCAGCAGCTTTCAGGGGTTAGCCAAAAACATTCAGTACTTC	CASSFQGLAKNIQYF
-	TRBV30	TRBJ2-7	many	TGTGCCTGCGCCCCCGCAGACTACGAGCAGTACTTC	CACAPADYEQYF
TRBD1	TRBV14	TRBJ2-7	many	TGTGCCAGCAGCCTACGACAGGGGTCCGGCTCCTACGAGCAGTACTTC	CASSLRQGSGSYEQYF
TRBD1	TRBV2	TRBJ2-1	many	TGTGCCAGCAGTGCCCTACAGGGGAGTGAGCAGTTCTTC	CASSALQGSEQFF
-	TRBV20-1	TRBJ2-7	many	TGCAGTGCTAGAGGGACAGAACGTACCTACGAGCAGTACTTC	CSARGTERTYEQYF
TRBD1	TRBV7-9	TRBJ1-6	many	TGTGCCAGCACTCCAGGGGGCGCGGGTTCACCCCTCCACTTT	CASTPGGAGSPLHF
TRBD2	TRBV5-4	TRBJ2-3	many	TGTGCCAGCAGCGTGGGTAGCGGGAATACAGATACGCAGTATTTT	CASSVGSGNTDTQYF
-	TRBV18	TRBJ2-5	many	TGTGCCAGCTCACCGGGCATGGAGACCCAGTACTTC	CASSPGMETQYF
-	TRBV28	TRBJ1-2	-	TGTGCCAGCTGCCCAGGCCAGGGTTGCGGCTACACCTTC	CASCPGQGCGYTF
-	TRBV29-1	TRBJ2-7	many	TGCAGCGTTGAGACCTACTCCTACGAGCAGTACTTC	CSVETYSYEQYF
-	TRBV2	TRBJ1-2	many	TGTGCCAGCAGTGAAAGGCGAAGGGATGGCTACACCTTC	CASSERRRDGYTF
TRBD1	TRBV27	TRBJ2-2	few	TGTGCCAGTACCCTCCACGGACAGGGGATTAACACCGGGGAGCTGTTTTTT	CASTLHGQGINTGELFF
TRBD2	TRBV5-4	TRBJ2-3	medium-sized	TGTGCCAGCAGCCGGACTAGCGGGGGGGCCGGGGGAACAGATACGCAGTATTTT	CASSRTSGGAGGTDTQYF
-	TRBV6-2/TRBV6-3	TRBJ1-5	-	TGTGCCAGCATCGGGCAGTCCCTCCTCGGTCAGCCCCAGCATTTT	CASIGQSLLGQPQHF
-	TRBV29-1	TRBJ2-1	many	TGCAGCGTTGAAGATGGATCGGGACTCTACAATGAGCAGTTCTTC	CSVEDGSGLYNEQFF